This T cell receptor beta chain was recovered during a study of tumor and adjacent non-tumor tissue in lung cancer. This clonotype was seen repeatedly, ten times or more. No cell sorting was done before RNA was extracted from the tissue. The CDR3 runs to 13 residues. Germline lookup yields CDR1 MNHEY and CDR2 SVGAGI. Between the trimmed V and J ends, which lost 6 bases and 0 bases, there was a span of 9 bases. A modified ARM-PCR protocol with three rounds of nested PCR amplified TCRbeta. TCRdb reanalysed the multiplex PCR reads using MiXCR and keeps one entry per CDR3 protein. The table lists 75,000 to 95,000 distinct CDR3 sequences, approximately 77% of them singletons.

The chain couples TRBV6-5 to TRBJ2-7; D not certain. The sequencing input was lung tumor tissue. The source is a woman aged 40 to 50 with non-small cell lung cancer. CDR3 amino acids: CASSSGPSYEQYF. In DNA form, the CDR3 reads TGTGCCAGCAGCTCCGGACCCTCCTACGAGCAGTACTTC.